This T cell receptor (beta chain) was found in a study of radiotherapy plus CTLA-4 blockade in lung cancer. The CDR3 has 14 amino acids. Germline lookup yields CDR1 SGHRS and CDR2 YFSETQ. With V trimmed by 3 bases and J by 0 bases, 3 bases remained unmatched. Profiled with immunoSEQ multiplex PCR; TCRdb holds only in-frame clones, not every one. This table has roughly 40,000 clones, more than 75% appearing once. The TCR originated in a human donor with non-small cell lung cancer that progressed on radiotherapy plus ipilimumab. The starting material was peripheral blood, obtained from a patient treated with radiotherapy plus ipilimumab. The chain carries TRBV5-1 and TRBJ2-7; 7 bases map to TRBD1. The CDR3, as DNA: TGCGCCAGCAGCTACGGGACAGCCTCCTACGAGCAGTACTTC. Its protein is CASSYGTASYEQYF. Full variable domain (remainder filled in from reference TRBV5-1 and TRBJ2-7): KAGVTQTPRYLIKTRGQQVTLSCSPISGHRSVSWYQQTPGQGLQFLFEYFSETQRNKGNFPGRFSGRQFSNSRSEMNVSTLELGDSALYLCASSYGTASYEQYFGPGTRLTVT.